This TCR beta chain appears in the sequencing data of a study of blood T cell repertoires in COVID-19. Turning to the study itself: COVID-19 samples collected from the United States, Italy and Spain covered acute and convalescent phases.

This CDR3 is built from 15 residues. Trimming cost V 4 bases and J 5 bases, with 18 bases left between them. CDR1 is SGHRS and CDR2 is YFSETQ in the germline V gene. Sequencing used immunoSEQ multiplex PCR; TCRdb keeps in-frame clones, though not all of them. The sample gives roughly 250,000 clones, 91% of which show up once; about 1.2% is in the top ten. This clone has a single count. The V call is TRBV5-1, the J call TRBJ2-5; weak D call: TRBD1 (6 bases). The origin of this receptor is a human donor in a cohort exposed to, infected with or recovered from COVID-19 (not recorded which). The donor label of this sample is uncertain. The sequenced material came from PBMCs or T cells enriched from blood (not recorded which). The CDR3 region has the DNA TGCGCCAGCAGCCTGACCTCCGGACAGATGGAGACCCAGTACTTC. Translated: CASSLTSGQMETQYF.